The entry that follows covers one TCR beta chain sequence. Its antigen is still unknown. The data originate from a study of T cell responses to AZD1222 COVID-19 vaccine. The V gene's germline CDR1 is KGHDR and CDR2 SFDVKD. J was trimmed by 3 bases and V by 7 bases; bases with no gene match: 5. The CDR3 has 14 amino acids. Profiled with immunoSEQ multiplex PCR; TCRdb holds only in-frame clones, not every one. The repertoire holds 150,000 to 200,000 clones, with around 90% as singletons. Whole-study findings and limits: Baseline seropositivity characterized only a handful of AZD1222 recipients.

The receptor's source is an adult in good health. The specimen comprised peripheral blood, sampled on day 0 of AZD1222 vaccination. This chain uses TRBV24-1 with TRBJ1-2, with 9 bases identical to TRBD1. CDR3 DNA: TGTGCCACCAGAACGACAGGGGGTGACTATGGCTACACCTTC. It codes for CATRTTGGDYGYTF.